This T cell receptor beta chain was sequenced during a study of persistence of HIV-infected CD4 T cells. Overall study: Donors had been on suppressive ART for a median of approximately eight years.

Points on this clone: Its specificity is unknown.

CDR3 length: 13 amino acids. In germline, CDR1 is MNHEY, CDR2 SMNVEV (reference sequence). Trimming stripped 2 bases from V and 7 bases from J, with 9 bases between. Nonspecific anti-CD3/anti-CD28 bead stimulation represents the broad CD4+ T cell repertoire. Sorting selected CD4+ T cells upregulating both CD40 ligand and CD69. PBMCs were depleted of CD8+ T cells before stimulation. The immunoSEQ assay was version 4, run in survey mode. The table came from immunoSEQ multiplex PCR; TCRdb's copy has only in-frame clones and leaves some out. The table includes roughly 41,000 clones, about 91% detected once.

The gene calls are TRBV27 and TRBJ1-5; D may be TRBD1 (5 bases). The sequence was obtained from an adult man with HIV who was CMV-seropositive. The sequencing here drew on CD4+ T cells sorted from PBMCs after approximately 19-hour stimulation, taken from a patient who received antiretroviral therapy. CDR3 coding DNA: TGTGCCAGCAGTTTAAGGGACGGCCAGCCCCAGCATTTT. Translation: CASSLRDGQPQHF.